The present TCR beta chain was sequenced within a study of blood T cell repertoires in COVID-19. Produced via immunoSEQ multiplex PCR; TCRdb's table is partial and in-frame only. Here the sample spans some 230,000 clones, 83% being singletons. The CDR3 extends over 18 amino acids. CDR1 is SGHTA and CDR2 is FQGNSA in the germline V gene. Trimming cost V 1 base and J 5 bases; bases outside gene matches: 8. The origin of this receptor is a woman between 50 and 59 years old with acute or convalescent COVID-19. This chain links TRBV7-2 with TRBJ2-5; 15 bases align to TRBD2. The sample comprised peripheral blood. The CDR3 nucleotides read TGTGCCAGCAGCTTAGAAGGACTAGCGGGGGGGCTGAGGGAGACCCAGTACTTC. Translating gives CASSLEGLAGGLRETQYF.